This TCR beta chain derives from a study of OX40 agonist ivuxolimab in advanced cancers. Comment on this clone: Its target is unknown.

This CDR3 has 16 residues. V lost 6 bases and J 0 bases, leaving 15 bases between the germline ends. Germline values: CDR1 SQVTM, CDR2 ANQGSEA. General study points: The antigen specificity of the peripheral T cells (those that were expanded) was not determined.

Profiled with immunoSEQ multiplex PCR; TCRdb holds only in-frame clones, not every one. The data show some 86,000 clones, with about 90% seen just once and 0.33% held by the top ten. The material sequenced was CD4+ or CD8+ T cells sorted from blood, taken in a trial of the OX40 agonist ivuxolimab. This chain joins TRBV29-1 and TRBJ2-6; a weak D match, TRBD2 (7 bases). The sequence was collected from an adult with an advanced solid tumor such as melanoma, head and neck, liver or kidney cancer. CDR3 amino acids: CSVSEGGSSGANVLTF. CDR3 DNA: TGCAGCGTCAGTGAGGGGGGGTCCTCTGGGGCCAACGTCCTGACTTTC.